This T cell receptor beta chain derives from a study of blood T cell repertoires in COVID-19. The wider study: Acute and convalescent COVID-19 specimens originated in the United States, Italy and Spain. T cells, B-cell-depleted T cells, or PBMCs provided the cDNA or gDNA that served as material.

Libraries were prepared by immunoSEQ multiplex PCR; TCRdb keeps only in-frame clonotypes and omits some of them. The data hold about 150,000 clones, with around 83% observed a single time. Regarding this clone: The same CDR3 is also encoded by other DNA sequences in this sample.

V gave up 4 bases and J gave up 6 bases; unmatched junction bases: 6. This CDR3 region has 14 residues. Per the germline V gene, CDR1 is SGHRS and CDR2 is YFSETQ. Sequencing was done on a sample of peripheral blood. This chain joins TRBV5-1 and TRBJ1-5; 8 bases line up with TRBD1. The source is a woman between 55 and 75 years old with COVID-19, enrolled during active disease. The CDR3 region is CASSPGQGGQPQHF. In nucleotides, the CDR3 is TGCGCCAGCAGCCCTGGACAGGGCGGTCAGCCCCAGCATTTT.